The subject of this entry is one TCR beta chain. This CDR3 spans 13 amino acids. Trimming shortened V by 4 bases and J by 8 bases, and 15 bases separated the two germline ends. Looked up from germline, CDR1 is SQVTM and CDR2 is ANQGSEA. MiXCR, applied by TCRdb to the RT-PCR reads, yields one record per CDR3 protein. The sample consists of around 700,000 distinct CDR3 sequences, over 12% of them appearing once. Sequencing was carried out using memory CD4+ T cells from blood. The chain couples TRBV29-1 to TRBJ2-1; a weak D match, TRBD1 (6 bases). This TCR came from a female donor in good health, serving as a healthy control. The CDR3 spells CSVGTAFQDEQFF. The CDR3 DNA reads TGCAGCGTTGGGACAGCTTTTCAGGATGAGCAGTTCTTC.